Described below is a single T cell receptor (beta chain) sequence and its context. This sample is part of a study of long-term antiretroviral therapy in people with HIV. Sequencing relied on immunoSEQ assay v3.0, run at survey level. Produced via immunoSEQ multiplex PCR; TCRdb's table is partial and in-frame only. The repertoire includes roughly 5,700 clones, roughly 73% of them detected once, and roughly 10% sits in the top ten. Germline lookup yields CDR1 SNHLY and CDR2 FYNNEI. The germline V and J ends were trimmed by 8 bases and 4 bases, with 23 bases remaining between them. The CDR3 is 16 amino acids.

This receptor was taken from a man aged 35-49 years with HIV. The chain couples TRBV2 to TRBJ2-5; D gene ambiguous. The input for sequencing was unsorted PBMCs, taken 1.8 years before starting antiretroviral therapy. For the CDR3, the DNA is TGTGCCAGCGGATGGGATTTTAACCCCTTGGGAGAGACCCAGTACTTC. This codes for CASGWDFNPLGETQYF.